A selection of T cell receptor beta chains follows, all from one sample in a study of OX40 agonist ivuxolimab in advanced cancers. TCRdb's table, derived via immunoSEQ multiplex PCR, lists solely in-frame clones and lacks some. Of approximately 47,000 clones in the sample, roughly 90% were seen once. Specimen: CD4+ or CD8+ T cells sorted from blood, collected in a trial of the OX40 agonist ivuxolimab. The receptors shown here come from an adult with an advanced solid tumor such as melanoma, head and neck, liver or kidney cancer. Each CDR3 is given with its conserved first and last residue. The D gene is left open where the match is weak. The listing skips clone size in some rows; elsewhere it reads once, few, many or a size class.

v_gene: TRBV7-9; abundance: -; d_gene: -; j_gene: TRBJ1-3; CDR3nt: TGTGCCAGCAGCCGCAAGGGGACGGTCTCTGGAAACACCATATATTTT; CDR3aa: CASSRKGTVSGNTIYF
v_gene: TRBV28; abundance: -; d_gene: -; j_gene: TRBJ1-1; CDR3nt: TGTGCCAGCACGGGAATTAACACTGAAGCTTTCTTT; CDR3aa: CASTGINTEAFF
v_gene: TRBV21-1; abundance: -; d_gene: -; j_gene: TRBJ2-2; CDR3nt: TGTGCCAGCACTCTCCGGAGAACCGGGGAGCTGTTTTTT; CDR3aa: CASTLRRTGELFF
v_gene: TRBV7-3; abundance: -; d_gene: TRBD1; j_gene: TRBJ2-1; CDR3nt: TGTGCCAGCAGCTCCCGACAGGGGGGGGATGAGCAGTTCTTC; CDR3aa: CASSSRQGGDEQFF
v_gene: TRBV5-4; abundance: few; d_gene: TRBD1; j_gene: TRBJ2-3; CDR3nt: TGTGCCAGCAGCTCAGGACAGGGGAGGGGGGCAGATACGCAGTATTTT; CDR3aa: CASSSGQGRGADTQYF
v_gene: TRBV18; abundance: -; d_gene: TRBD2; j_gene: TRBJ2-3; CDR3nt: TGTGCCAGCTCACCCCCTAGCGGGAGTACAGATACGCAGTATTTT; CDR3aa: CASSPPSGSTDTQYF
v_gene: TRBV21-1; abundance: -; d_gene: -; j_gene: TRBJ1-1; CDR3nt: TGTGCCAGCAGCCCAAAGGTTGCCGAAGCTTTCTTT; CDR3aa: CASSPKVAEAFF
v_gene: TRBV15; abundance: -; d_gene: -; j_gene: TRBJ1-1; CDR3nt: TGTGCCACCAGCGAGGGGATGGTCACTGAAGCTTTCTTT; CDR3aa: CATSEGMVTEAFF
v_gene: TRBV7-9; abundance: -; d_gene: -; j_gene: TRBJ1-5; CDR3nt: TGTGCCAGCAGGTCAGGCGGACAGCCCCAGCATTTT; CDR3aa: CASRSGGQPQHF
v_gene: TRBV19; abundance: -; d_gene: -; j_gene: TRBJ2-3; CDR3nt: TGTGCCAGTAGTATAGACAGGGAGGATACGCAGTATTTT; CDR3aa: CASSIDREDTQYF
v_gene: TRBV4-3; abundance: -; d_gene: TRBD1; j_gene: TRBJ1-5; CDR3nt: TGCGCCAGCAGCGTTGACAGGGTAGATCAGCCCCAGCATTTT; CDR3aa: CASSVDRVDQPQHF
v_gene: TRBV27; abundance: once; d_gene: -; j_gene: TRBJ2-1; CDR3nt: TGTGCCAGCCGCCGCGGGGACTTATCCTACAATGAGCAGTTCTTC; CDR3aa: CASRRGDLSYNEQFF
v_gene: TRBV19; abundance: -; d_gene: -; j_gene: TRBJ1-2; CDR3nt: TGTGCCAGTACAGCAGGCCCCTGGGACTATGGCTACACCTTC; CDR3aa: CASTAGPWDYGYTF
v_gene: TRBV28; abundance: once; d_gene: -; j_gene: TRBJ2-7; CDR3nt: TGTGCCAGCAGTTCCCCCGGGGCAGGCATGGGGGAGCAGTACTTC; CDR3aa: CASSSPGAGMGEQYF
v_gene: TRBV5-1; abundance: -; d_gene: TRBD1; j_gene: TRBJ2-3; CDR3nt: TGCGCCAGCAGCTTGGGGACAGGGGGAGGCACAGATACGCAGTATTTT; CDR3aa: CASSLGTGGGTDTQYF
v_gene: TRBV7-2; abundance: -; d_gene: -; j_gene: TRBJ2-2; CDR3nt: TGTGCCAGCAGCCCCTCCCCTTCCGGGATCGGGGAGCTGTTTTTT; CDR3aa: CASSPSPSGIGELFF
v_gene: TRBV28; abundance: -; d_gene: -; j_gene: TRBJ2-3; CDR3nt: TGTGCCAGCATCCGGCCAGGCCACACAGATACGCAGTATTTT; CDR3aa: CASIRPGHTDTQYF
v_gene: TRBV15; abundance: once; d_gene: TRBD2; j_gene: TRBJ2-1; CDR3nt: TGTGCCACCAAGCGGGACCCCTTTGGATATGAGCAGTTCTTC; CDR3aa: CATKRDPFGYEQFF
v_gene: TRBV5-6; abundance: -; d_gene: TRBD1; j_gene: TRBJ2-7; CDR3nt: TGTGCCAGCAGCGAATTTGGACAGGGGGACTACGAGCAGTACTTC; CDR3aa: CASSEFGQGDYEQYF
v_gene: TRBV19; abundance: -; d_gene: TRBD1; j_gene: TRBJ1-2; CDR3nt: TGTGCCAGTAGCAGCCGGGACAGGGTGGACATCTATGGCTACACCTTC; CDR3aa: CASSSRDRVDIYGYTF
v_gene: TRBV19; abundance: -; d_gene: -; j_gene: TRBJ1-1; CDR3nt: TGTGCCAGTAGTGCTCGAGGGGGGGAAGCTTTCTTT; CDR3aa: CASSARGGEAFF
v_gene: TRBV4-1; abundance: -; d_gene: -; j_gene: TRBJ1-2; CDR3nt: TGCGCCAGCAGCCCTCAAACGGCGGAGCCCGGGGGCTACACCTTC; CDR3aa: CASSPQTAEPGGYTF
v_gene: TRBV28; abundance: -; d_gene: TRBD1; j_gene: TRBJ1-2; CDR3nt: TGTGCCAGCAGTCAGACAGGGAAAAGCTACACCTTC; CDR3aa: CASSQTGKSYTF
v_gene: TRBV7-2; abundance: few; d_gene: -; j_gene: TRBJ1-1; CDR3nt: TGTGCCAGCAGCTTTAGGGTTCTCGCTGAAGCTTTCTTT; CDR3aa: CASSFRVLAEAFF
v_gene: TRBV7-2; abundance: -; d_gene: TRBD2; j_gene: TRBJ2-1; CDR3nt: TGTGCCAGCAGCTTAGGAGGGCTAGCGGGAGTGTTAGAGCAGTTCTTC; CDR3aa: CASSLGGLAGVLEQFF
v_gene: TRBV28; abundance: -; d_gene: -; j_gene: TRBJ1-1; CDR3nt: TGTGCCAGCAGGTCCGCCTGGGGGAGCACTGAAGCTTTCTTT; CDR3aa: CASRSAWGSTEAFF
v_gene: TRBV10-3; abundance: -; d_gene: -; j_gene: TRBJ1-5; CDR3nt: TGTGCCATCACTGGGAATGAAGGGCAGCCCCAGCATTTT; CDR3aa: CAITGNEGQPQHF
v_gene: TRBV11-3; abundance: -; d_gene: -; j_gene: TRBJ2-7; CDR3nt: TGTGCCAGCAACACGAGGGGGTCCTACGAGCAGTACTTC; CDR3aa: CASNTRGSYEQYF
v_gene: TRBV7-8; abundance: -; d_gene: -; j_gene: TRBJ1-3; CDR3nt: TGTGCCAGCAGCTTAGAGGGGTTTTATGGAAACACCATATATTTT; CDR3aa: CASSLEGFYGNTIYF
v_gene: TRBV2; abundance: once; d_gene: -; j_gene: TRBJ2-1; CDR3nt: TGTGCCAGCAGCCCCGCGGGGGACACTGAGCAGTTCTTC; CDR3aa: CASSPAGDTEQFF
v_gene: TRBV30; abundance: -; d_gene: TRBD1; j_gene: TRBJ2-7; CDR3nt: TGTGCCTGGAGCGACAGGGGGCCCCCCTACGAGCAGTACTTC; CDR3aa: CAWSDRGPPYEQYF
v_gene: TRBV10-3; abundance: -; d_gene: -; j_gene: TRBJ1-5; CDR3nt: TGTGCCATCAGTGTAGGGGAGCCCAATCAGCCCCAGCATTTT; CDR3aa: CAISVGEPNQPQHF
v_gene: TRBV2; abundance: -; d_gene: -; j_gene: TRBJ2-3; CDR3nt: TGTGCCAGCAGTGAACACGATCCTAGCACAGATACGCAGTATTTT; CDR3aa: CASSEHDPSTDTQYF
v_gene: TRBV29-1; abundance: -; d_gene: -; j_gene: TRBJ1-1; CDR3nt: TGCAGCGTTGAAGTATCAGGTGGCACTGAAGCTTTCTTT; CDR3aa: CSVEVSGGTEAFF
v_gene: TRBV18; abundance: -; d_gene: -; j_gene: TRBJ2-7; CDR3nt: TGTGCCAGCTCACCACAGAACAGCTACGAGCAGTACTTC; CDR3aa: CASSPQNSYEQYF
v_gene: TRBV19; abundance: -; d_gene: TRBD1; j_gene: TRBJ1-5; CDR3nt: TGTGCCAGTAGTACCTTACAGGGGGAAAGTCAGCCCCAGCATTTT; CDR3aa: CASSTLQGESQPQHF
v_gene: TRBV28; abundance: -; d_gene: -; j_gene: TRBJ1-2; CDR3nt: TGTGCCAGCAGTAAGGTATCCTATGGCTACACCTTC; CDR3aa: CASSKVSYGYTF
v_gene: TRBV29-1; abundance: -; d_gene: TRBD1; j_gene: TRBJ1-1; CDR3nt: TGCAGCGGTTCAAGGGGGCCGGACACTGAAGCTTTCTTT; CDR3aa: CSGSRGPDTEAFF
v_gene: TRBV6-6; abundance: -; d_gene: TRBD2; j_gene: TRBJ2-7; CDR3nt: TGTGCCAGCAGCCAGATCGTCGGGGGGTCCGAGCAGTACTTC; CDR3aa: CASSQIVGGSEQYF
v_gene: TRBV4-2; abundance: -; d_gene: -; j_gene: TRBJ2-2; CDR3nt: TGTGCCAGCAGCCAAGAGACTAGTCCCCCCGGGGAGCTGTTTTTT; CDR3aa: CASSQETSPPGELFF
v_gene: TRBV18; abundance: -; d_gene: -; j_gene: TRBJ1-1; CDR3nt: TGTGCCAGCTCACCACCTACCGGGAGGAACACTGAAGCTTTCTTT; CDR3aa: CASSPPTGRNTEAFF
v_gene: TRBV27; abundance: -; d_gene: -; j_gene: TRBJ2-7; CDR3nt: TGTGCCAGCACCTCCGGCGGCGCGGCGGGTGGCGAGCAGTACTTC; CDR3aa: CASTSGGAAGGEQYF
v_gene: TRBV7-3; abundance: -; d_gene: -; j_gene: TRBJ2-1; CDR3nt: TGTGCCAGCAGTTCACATAATGAGCAGTTCTTC; CDR3aa: CASSSHNEQFF
v_gene: TRBV18; abundance: -; d_gene: TRBD1; j_gene: TRBJ1-2; CDR3nt: TGTGCCAGCTCACCACTACAGGGGGATGGCTACACCTTC; CDR3aa: CASSPLQGDGYTF
v_gene: TRBV19; abundance: -; d_gene: -; j_gene: TRBJ2-3; CDR3nt: TGTGCCAGTAGTATCCCCTCGCAGGGAGCAGATACGCAGTATTTT; CDR3aa: CASSIPSQGADTQYF
v_gene: TRBV5-4; abundance: -; d_gene: TRBD2; j_gene: TRBJ2-3; CDR3nt: TGTGCCAGCAGCCAAGATCTCGCGGGAGGAGGGACAGATACGCAGTATTTT; CDR3aa: CASSQDLAGGGTDTQYF
v_gene: TRBV7-3; abundance: once; d_gene: TRBD2; j_gene: TRBJ2-5; CDR3nt: TGTGCCAGCAGCTCCGCCGGGACTAGCGGACAAGAGACCCAGTACTTC; CDR3aa: CASSSAGTSGQETQYF
v_gene: TRBV9; abundance: -; d_gene: TRBD2; j_gene: TRBJ2-7; CDR3nt: TGTGCCAGCAGTCCCGGGTTAGCTGCCGGGGGGGAGCAGTACTTC; CDR3aa: CASSPGLAAGGEQYF
v_gene: TRBV5-4; abundance: -; d_gene: -; j_gene: TRBJ2-7; CDR3nt: TGTGCCAGCAGCTTGGATCTACAGGGAGGGGGCGAGCAGTACTTC; CDR3aa: CASSLDLQGGGEQYF
v_gene: TRBV18; abundance: -; d_gene: -; j_gene: TRBJ2-2; CDR3nt: TGTGCCAGCTCACCTCCGGTTTTTGAGACGGCGAACACCGGGGAGCTGTTTTTT; CDR3aa: CASSPPVFETANTGELFF
v_gene: TRBV28; abundance: -; d_gene: -; j_gene: TRBJ2-7; CDR3nt: TGTGCCAGCAGTTTAGGATATAGGTTGCTAGCCGGAGACGACGAGCAGTACTTC; CDR3aa: CASSLGYRLLAGDDEQYF
v_gene: TRBV7-2; abundance: -; d_gene: -; j_gene: TRBJ1-2; CDR3nt: TGTGCCAGCAGCCAAGGAGGGGGGTTCTATGGCTACACCTTC; CDR3aa: CASSQGGGFYGYTF
v_gene: TRBV19; abundance: -; d_gene: TRBD1; j_gene: TRBJ1-5; CDR3nt: TGTGCCAGTAGTATAGCGGGACAGGGGATTCAGCCCCAGCATTTT; CDR3aa: CASSIAGQGIQPQHF
v_gene: TRBV27; abundance: few; d_gene: -; j_gene: TRBJ1-6; CDR3nt: TGTGCCAGCAGTTTTTTTCCGTTGGGATCACCCCTCCACTTT; CDR3aa: CASSFFPLGSPLHF
v_gene: TRBV4-2; abundance: -; d_gene: -; j_gene: TRBJ2-7; CDR3nt: TGTGCCAGCAGCCGAGAGGGGGGGGCCCCCGAGCAGTACTTC; CDR3aa: CASSREGGAPEQYF
v_gene: TRBV28; abundance: -; d_gene: TRBD2; j_gene: TRBJ2-1; CDR3nt: TGTGCCAGCAGCCAGCTAGGACTAGCGGAAAACAATGAGCAGTTCTTC; CDR3aa: CASSQLGLAENNEQFF
v_gene: TRBV5-1; abundance: -; d_gene: TRBD1; j_gene: TRBJ2-2; CDR3nt: TGCGCCAGCAGCATAGGGGACAGCTACACCGGGGAGCTGTTTTTT; CDR3aa: CASSIGDSYTGELFF
v_gene: TRBV7-3; abundance: -; d_gene: -; j_gene: TRBJ2-6; CDR3nt: TGTGCCAGCAGCCCCCTGGTACCTGGGGCCAACGTCCTGACTTTC; CDR3aa: CASSPLVPGANVLTF
v_gene: TRBV5-7; abundance: -; d_gene: TRBD2; j_gene: TRBJ2-3; CDR3nt: TGTGCCAGCAGCTTGTACGGGGGAGGGCCTAGCACAGATACGCAGTATTTT; CDR3aa: CASSLYGGGPSTDTQYF
v_gene: TRBV11-2; abundance: -; d_gene: -; j_gene: TRBJ2-1; CDR3nt: TGTGCCAGCAGCCTCCGGGACATTTACAATGAGCAGTTCTTC; CDR3aa: CASSLRDIYNEQFF